Here is one TCR beta chain with its context. This clone was detected only once. Its antigen is unknown. The sample holds no much larger clone one base away, and base qualities are not on file. Taken with the paper, the label for treatment or condition translates to: about 20 received Ad26.COV2.S at low or high dose, single or two shots; about five received placebo; per-sample allocation not given. For vaccine and placebo recipients, the sequenced repertoires came from samples collected on day 63 after the first injection. Cohort 1b enrolled roughly 25 adults aged 18-55 years at a single site in Boston, USA, between 29 July and 7 August 2020. As a vaccine, Ad26.COV2.S was a replication-incompetent adenovirus type 26 vector that expressed a prefusion-stabilized SARS-CoV-2 spike protein derived from the original Wuhan strain. This specimen belongs to a study of Ad26.COV2.S vaccination and SARS-CoV-2 variants (dated by TCRdb to the early 2020s). The study in broad terms: Vaccine-arm donors came from COV1001, a multicentre, randomized, double-blind, placebo-controlled phase I-IIa trial of Ad26.COV2.S in healthy adults. Ad26.COV2.S was administered intramuscularly at 5 x 10^10 or 1 x 10^11 viral particles, either as a single shot or as two shots given 56 days apart. TCRbeta repertoire sequencing served as the tool for gauging how specific and how broad the SARS-CoV-2-reactive T cell receptors were following Ad26.COV2.S vaccination. A total of approximately 32 samples were included in the TCR-sequenced set, comprising some 20 Ad26.COV2.S vaccine recipients, 5 placebo recipients and 8 SARS-CoV-2 convalescent individuals. Trial participants were randomized into five groups of five, in which low-dose or high-dose Ad26.COV2.S was given once or twice, or placebo was given on both occasions. Throughout the experiments and outcome assessment, investigators stayed blinded to trial group allocation.

The CDR3 contains 17 residues, cysteine and phenylalanine counted. Only the CDR3 DNA stays, 51 bases, in frame from base 1. Germline trimming amounts to 2 bases on V and 2 bases on J, with 7 as the count of junction bases outside the gene matches. Sequences SGDLS (CDR1) and YYNGEE (CDR2) are obtained from the germline V gene. The research as a whole found: The study was not powered for comparison of responses between vaccine doses or regimens. Substantial breadth of spike-specific CD8+ and CD4+ T cell responses was reported after vaccination. Vaccine and placebo recipients had similar non-spike TCR breadth, a finding consistent with the vaccine containing only spike. Spike-specific TCR breadth was higher in Ad26.COV2.S recipients than in placebo recipients (P = 0.0014). The authors noted that the TCR breadth and depth analyses may have underestimated total T cell responses.

The immunoSEQ Assay was used to sequence TCRbeta CDR3 regions. After extraction, genomic DNA underwent amplification by bias-controlled multiplex PCR, followed by high-throughput sequencing. The paper's data handling went like this. To quantify the absolute abundance of every unique TCRbeta CDR3 region, sequences were collapsed and filtered. Usable DNA was measured by amplifying reference genes present in all nucleated cells, and TCRbeta template counts were normalized to that usable DNA to estimate T cell fraction. Repertoire TCRs were annotated as SARS-CoV-2-specific by exact matching of V gene, CDR3 amino acid sequence and J gene to a known reactive TCR set. The reference SARS-CoV-2 TCR set was obtained from MIRA and was filtered for enrichment in COVID-19-positive ImmuneCODE repertoires, whereby public or cross-reactive TCRs were removed. Drawing on the MIRA antigens, annotated TCRs were analysed further at the level of specific ORF or position within ORF. Depth was the summed frequency of annotated unique rearrangements, while breadth was defined as annotated unique rearrangements over total unique productive rearrangements. Two-sided Wilcoxon rank-sum tests were used to compare TCR breadth between groups. In its TCRdb copy, this immuneACCESS table keeps in-frame sequences only and misses some clones. Where compared with another copy, unresolved V genes explain less than half of these, and the others have no known cause. V, J and clone size are taken as reported in that table, and D and trimming were inferred from the DNA itself. Counted in this sample were 300,000 to 400,000 clones; about nine tenths of them appeared once. 6.4% of the sample lies in the top ten.

The V gene is TRBV9 and the J gene is TRBJ1-6; 7 middle bases align to TRBD1. The receptor was derived from a person between 18 and 65 years old who received the Ad26.COV2.S COVID-19 vaccine or a placebo. The source was peripheral blood, collected in a trial of Ad26.COV2.S vaccine versus placebo. This receptor carries the CDR3 CASSVNPTGPYNSPLHF. At the DNA level, the sequence is TGTGCCAGCAGCGTTAACCCGACAGGGCCCTATAATTCACCCCTCCACTTT.